Listed here are 15 T cell receptor beta chains from one sample, sequenced in a study of blood T cells in healthy people across ages. A sample-barcoded 5' primer and a J-beta primer mix were used in a second PCR of about 7 to 12 cycles. TCRdb fed the 5' RACE reads into MiXCR, producing one record per CDR3 protein. The sample lists about 650,000 distinct CDR3 sequences, less than 40% seen once, with approximately 15% in the top ten. Sequenced: blood. The origin of the receptors is a woman older than 75 in good health.

In this sample, this clonotype turned up many times. V is TRBV15 and J is TRBJ2-1; 14 bases align to TRBD2. Germline loops: CDR1 LNHNV, CDR2 YYDKDF (reference sequence). Losses at the gene ends were 4 bases for V and 3 bases for J; bases not matched to a gene: 5. This CDR3 is built from 17 residues. The CDR3 DNA reads TGTGCCACCAGCACTAGACTAGCGGGGGGGATCTACAATGAGCAGTTCTTC. This gives the protein CATSTRLAGGIYNEQFF.

This clonotype was counted between two and nine times. V usage is TRBV27 and J usage is TRBJ2-2, with 9 bases fitting TRBD2. V lost 3 bases, J lost 2 bases, and 4 bases stayed unmatched. This CDR3 comprises 16 residues. CDR1 MNHEY and CDR2 SMNVEV come from the germline V gene (reference sequence). Here the CDR3 DNA reads TGTGCCAGCAGTTTTGCTAGCGGGGTTAACACCGGGGAGCTGTTTTTT. It codes for CASSFASGVNTGELFF.

The rearrangement joins TRBV5-1 to TRBJ2-2; TRBD2 matches at 8 bases. CDR3 length: 16 residues. Germline lookup yields CDR1 SGHRS and CDR2 YFSETQ. With 4 bases clipped from V and 6 bases from J, the junction kept 11 bases outside the gene matches. The CDR3 bases are TGCGCCAGCAGCGCAGAGGGGAGCGGGGGAGCCGGGGAGCTGTTTTTT. This sequence encodes CASSAEGSGGAGELFF.

This clonotype was observed a handful of times. This may be a read error, as it is one base from a much larger clone. The V and J genes are TRBV30 and TRBJ2-1; 8 positions match TRBD1. Per the germline V gene, CDR1 is GTSNPN and CDR2 is SVGIG (reference sequence). V was clipped by 5 bases and J by 10 bases; unmatched bases: 10. The CDR3 has 13 residues. The CDR3 nucleotides read TGTGCCTGGTGGAAACAGGGGGTCTACGAGCAGTTCTTC. This encodes CAWWKQGVYEQFF.

This clonotype occurred many times. The V and J genes are TRBV28 and TRBJ2-1; 8 bases align to TRBD1. Germline V lookup: CDR1 MDHEN, CDR2 SYDVKM. V trimming: 5 bases; J trimming: 5 bases; junction bases outside the gene matches: 8. The CDR3 is made up of 15 amino acids. Here the CDR3 DNA reads TGTGCCAGCAGTCCTCGGGACAGGCCTGACAATGAGCAGTTCTTC. Residues: CASSPRDRPDNEQFF. The full variable domain, completed using reference TRBV28 and TRBJ2-1, is DVKVTQSSRYLVKRTGEKVFLECVQDMDHENMFWYRQDPGLGLRLIYFSYDVKMKEKGDIPEGYSVSREKKERFSLILESASTNQTSMYLCASSPRDRPDNEQFFGPGTRLTVL.

This clonotype was recorded many times. V and J are TRBV9 and TRBJ1-2, with 12 bases that match TRBD1. Germline trimming cut 1 base from V and 10 bases from J; bases unmatched to any gene: 2. This CDR3 region has 13 residues. Germline loops: CDR1 SGDLS, CDR2 YYNGEE. CDR3 bases: TGTGCCAGCAGCGTACGGGACAGGGGGCCCTACACCTTC. Amino acids: CASSVRDRGPYTF.

This clonotype was found a few times. This rearrangement joins TRBV6-5 to TRBJ2-5, with a weak D call TRBD2 (6 bases). This CDR3 is 13 amino acids long. Germline-derived CDR1 and CDR2 are MNHEY and SVGAGI. V shed 6 bases and J shed 9 bases, with 17 bases lying between them. Here the CDR3 reads CASRWPGTEAQYF. CDR3 DNA: TGTGCCAGCAGGTGGCCGGGGACTGAGGCCCAGTACTTC.

This clonotype was detected many times. The chain carries TRBV6-1 and TRBJ2-5; tentative D call: TRBD1 (5 bases). The germline gives CDR1 MNHNS, CDR2 SASEGT. The CDR3 contains 14 residues. Trimming shortened V by 0 bases and J by 3 bases, and 8 bases separated the two germline ends. The CDR3 DNA reads TGTGCCAGCAGTGAAGCATCCAGGGAAGAGACCCAGTACTTC. It specifies CASSEASREETQYF.

This clonotype was counted many times. The V gene is TRBV3-1, the J gene TRBJ1-2, with D perhaps matching TRBD1 (5 bases). The CDR3 has 14 amino acids. Germline CDR1 reads LGHDT; CDR2 reads YNNKEL (reference sequence). Trimming left V 1 base short and J 5 bases short, with 11 bases between. CDR3 region: CASSQGRQFYGYTF. CDR3 bases: TGTGCCAGCAGCCAAGGCCGACAGTTTTATGGCTACACCTTC. Filled out from reference TRBV3-1 and TRBJ1-2, the complete variable domain reads DTAVSQTPKYLVTQMGNDKSIKCEQNLGHDTMYWYKQDSKKFLKIMFSYNNKELIINETVPNRFSPKSPDKAHLNLHINSLELGDSAVYFCASSQGRQFYGYTFGSGTRLTVV.

This clonotype has a count of ten or more. The chain combines TRBV4-1 with TRBJ1-5; 7 bases agree with TRBD1. Germline CDR1 and CDR2: MGHRA and YSYEKL. This CDR3 has 15 residues. Trimming at V came to 1 base and at J to 5 bases, leaving 5 bases not matched to a gene. The CDR3 region is CASSQVQGVYQPQHF. CDR3 in DNA: TGCGCCAGCAGCCAAGTTCAGGGGGTGTATCAGCCCCAGCATTTT.

Note on this clonotype: A much larger clone lies a single base off, so this may be a read error. V and J are TRBV28 and TRBJ2-5; D not certain. Looked up from germline, CDR1 is MDHEN and CDR2 is SYDVKM. The CDR3 consists of 13 residues. The CDR3 nucleotides read TGTGCCAGCAGTTTAGTACACCAAGAGGCCCAGTACTTC. It is translated as CASSLVHQEAQYF. The whole variable domain, remainder taken from reference TRBV28 and TRBJ2-5, is DVKVTQSSRYLVKRTGEKVFLECVQDMDHENMFWYRQDPGLGLRLIYFSYDVKMKEKGDIPEGYSVSREKKERFSLILESASTNQTSMYLCASSLVHQEAQYFGPGTRLLVL.

This clonotype was counted only a few times. This may stem from a read error, because a much larger clone lies one nucleotide away. The V gene is TRBV20-1, the J gene TRBJ2-3; 7 bases are shared with TRBD2. There are 13 residues in the CDR3. The germline gives CDR1 DFQATT, CDR2 SNEGSKA (reference sequence). The CDR3 nucleotides read TGCACCGGACGAGCGGGGTTCACAGATACGCAGTATTTT. It yields the protein CTGRAGFTDTQYF.

For this clonotype: A much larger clone lies a single base off, so this may be a read error. The chain recombines TRBV13 with TRBJ2-7, with TRBD1 matching over 8 bases. The closer fit of TRBJ2-5 to the DNA end suggests the J call may be wrong. Germline V gene lookup returns CDR1 PRHDT and CDR2 FYEKMQ (reference sequence). The CDR3 totals 15 residues. CDR3 sequence reads: CASRSRQGRKETQYF. For the CDR3, the DNA is TGTGCCAGCAGAAGCAGACAGGGGCGAAAAGAGACCCAGTACTTC.

The chain has TRBV13 and TRBJ1-5; D is uncertain. The CDR3 consists of 17 residues. Looked up from germline, CDR1 is PRHDT and CDR2 is FYEKMQ (reference sequence). The V end was cut by 2 bases, the J end by 0 bases, with 14 bases between. The CDR3 is CASSLSGRIYSNQPQHF. In DNA form, the CDR3 reads TGTGCCAGCAGCTTAAGTGGCAGAATTTATAGCAATCAGCCCCAGCATTTT.

In this sample, this clonotype turned up many times. V and J are TRBV10-3 and TRBJ2-1; TRBD2 matches at 15 bases. With V trimmed by 8 bases and J by 7 bases, 6 bases remained unmatched. Germline V gene lookup returns CDR1 ENHRY and CDR2 SYGVKD. CDR3 size: 15 residues. The CDR3, as DNA: TGTGCCATCGCGTGGACTAGCGGGGGGGCGAATGAGCAGTTCTTC. Translating it yields CAIAWTSGGANEQFF.